The 20 T cell receptor beta chains below come from one sample, sequenced in a study of shared clonotypes between healthy human individuals. Produced via immunoSEQ multiplex PCR; TCRdb's table is partial and in-frame only. Of some 1,900,000 clones listed, less than 95% are singletons. Naive CD8 cells lacked CD45RO and underwent positive selection for CCR7, leaving out terminally differentiated effector memory CD45RA+ cells. Sequenced material: naive CD8+ T cells sorted from blood. The source is a man aged 18 to 30 in good health.

On this clone itself: Other DNA sequences in this specimen translate into the identical CDR3. The rearrangement uses TRBV14 and TRBJ2-1; 11 bases are a match to TRBD2. Per germline, CDR1 SGHDN and CDR2 FVKESK. The CDR3 runs 15 residues. After removal of 2 bases from V and 6 bases from J, the junction contained 3 bases not matched to a gene. Here the CDR3 reads CASSQLAGGPNEQFF. CDR3 DNA: TGTGCCAGCAGCCAACTAGCGGGGGGCCCCAATGAGCAGTTCTTC.

J is TRBJ2-7 and V is TRBV4-3, with 9 nucleotides matching TRBD1. This CDR3 is 15 amino acids long. V shed 1 base and J 4 bases; nucleotides not matched to a gene: 5. Germline CDR1 is LGHNA and CDR2 is YSLEER. The CDR3 nucleotides are TGCGCCAGCAGCCAAGGGACAGGGGAGAGATACGAGCAGTACTTC. Protein product: CASSQGTGERYEQYF.

The rearrangement links TRBV7-2 to TRBJ1-5, with D unresolved. V dropped 3 bases and J dropped 7 bases, with 10 bases sitting between them. Germline CDR1 and CDR2: SGHTA and FQGNSA. The CDR3 extends over 13 amino acids. In DNA form, the CDR3 reads TGTGCCAGCAGCTTCTGGGAGGGACAGCCCCAGCATTTT. Translated: CASSFWEGQPQHF.

The chain joins TRBV7-9 to TRBJ2-7; D possibly uses TRBD1 or TRBD2 (5 bases each). Between the trimmed V and J ends, which lost 8 bases and 3 bases, there was a span of 8 bases. Germline loops: CDR1 SEHNR, CDR2 FQNEAQ (reference sequence). The CDR3 runs to 11 residues. The CDR3 nucleotides are TGTGCCAGCGGGACCAACTACGAGCAGTACTTC. It yields the protein CASGTNYEQYF.

Notes on this clone: This sample also contains other DNA sequences that code for the same CDR3. The chain uses TRBV29-1 and TRBJ2-7; D tentatively reads TRBD1 or TRBD2 (5 bases each). This CDR3 is 13 amino acids long. V lost 4 bases to trimming and J lost 2 bases, with 12 bases between them. Looked up from germline, CDR1 is SQVTM and CDR2 is ANQGSEA. CDR3 amino acids: CSVGAGTTYEQYF. CDR3 in DNA: TGCAGCGTTGGGGCAGGGACGACCTACGAGCAGTACTTC.

This chain links TRBV30 with TRBJ2-7, with 7 bases fitting TRBD1. CDR3 size: 13 residues. Germline V CDR1 and CDR2: GTSNPN, SVGIG (reference sequence). Trimming cost V 3 bases and J 7 bases; bases outside gene matches: 9. The CDR3 reads CAWSQGDSWEQYF. CDR3 nucleotide sequence: TGTGCCTGGAGCCAAGGGGACAGCTGGGAGCAGTACTTC.

The chain is built from TRBV25-1 and TRBJ1-1, with D maybe TRBD1 (6 bases). Germline values: CDR1 MGHDK, CDR2 SYGVNS. Deletions cut 5 bases from V and 1 base from J, with 20 bases between. This CDR3 spans 17 amino acids. The CDR3 loop is CASSPRAGATPNTEAFF. CDR3 sequence (DNA): TGTGCCAGCAGTCCGAGGGCAGGGGCCACGCCGAACACTGAAGCTTTCTTT.

V usage is TRBV9 and J usage is TRBJ2-1; no clear D gene. V was clipped by 3 bases and J by 6 bases, with 16 bases between them. Germline CDR1 SGDLS, CDR2 YYNGEE. The CDR3 runs 15 residues. In DNA form, the CDR3 reads TGTGCCAGCAGCGCCAGCTTGTCGGTCGGCAATGAGCAGTTCTTC. Translating it yields CASSASLSVGNEQFF.

The chain carries TRBV10-1 and TRBJ2-7, with 8 bases identical to TRBD1. CDR1 and CDR2 from the germline V gene are WNHNN and SYGVQD (reference sequence). V dropped 5 bases and J dropped 2; count of bases not matched to a gene: 5. The CDR3 contains 14 residues. The CDR3 here is CASSTGTGPYEQYF. The CDR3 DNA reads as TGCGCCAGCAGTACCGGGACAGGACCCTACGAGCAGTACTTC.

The J gene is TRBJ2-3, the V gene TRBV11-2, with 13 nucleotides matching TRBD2. CDR3 length: 16 amino acids. Germline assignment: CDR1 SGHAT and CDR2 FQNNGV. Trimming took 5 bases from V and 3 from J; bases not matched to a gene: 5. The CDR3 DNA sequence: TGTGCCAGCAGCACAACTAGCGGGGGGGCGACAGATACGCAGTATTTT. Translating it yields CASSTTSGGATDTQYF.

V and J are TRBV7-9 and TRBJ2-1; D might be TRBD1 (5 bases). CDR3 size: 15 residues. CDR1 and CDR2 from the germline V gene are SEHNR and FQNEAQ (reference sequence). The V end lost 5 bases, the J end lost 5 bases, and 16 bases lay between the germline ends. The CDR3 DNA follows: TGTGCCAGCAGCCCACTTCCAGGGCAGAACAATGAGCAGTTCTTC. Protein: CASSPLPGQNNEQFF.

Here the CDR3 DNA reads TGCGCCAGCAGTCCCCCCGGGGTAGGAGCGCGGGGCTACGAGCAGTACTTC. This encodes CASSPPGVGARGYEQYF. J is TRBJ2-7 and V is TRBV4-1, with D perhaps matching TRBD2 (6 bases). V was clipped by 6 bases and J by 3 bases, with 24 bases between them. CDR1 and CDR2 from the germline V gene are MGHRA and YSYEKL. CDR3 size: 17 residues.

This rearrangement joins TRBV10-2 to TRBJ2-2; 9 bases are shared with TRBD1. The CDR3 loop spans 14 amino acids. From germline, CDR1 is WSHSY and CDR2 SAAADI. V shed 5 bases and J 3 bases; nucleotides not matched to a gene: 1. The DNA for the CDR3 is TGCGCCAGCAGTTACAGGGGGCACACCGGGGAGCTGTTTTTT. The encoded protein is CASSYRGHTGELFF.

The chain uses TRBV10-3 and TRBJ2-7; D unclear. V dropped 5 bases and J dropped 2 bases, with 13 bases sitting between them. In germline, CDR1 is ENHRY, CDR2 SYGVKD. This CDR3 has 14 amino acids. As DNA, the CDR3 is TGTGCCATCAGTTCCCCCGGGCTAGCCTACGAGCAGTACTTC. Residues: CAISSPGLAYEQYF.

This chain connects TRBV13 to TRBJ2-2; D gene uncertain. Germline V gives CDR1 PRHDT, CDR2 FYEKMQ (reference sequence). Trimming left V 5 bases short and J 2 bases short, with 12 bases between. The CDR3 is made up of 15 amino acids. The CDR3 region is CASSAPRDNTGELFF. For the CDR3, the DNA is TGTGCCAGCAGCGCCCCCAGAGATAACACCGGGGAGCTGTTTTTT.

Comment on this clone: Given a much more abundant clone one base away, this may be a read error. The genes are TRBV7-6 and TRBJ2-2; no firm D call. V lost 5 bases to trimming and J lost 9 bases, with 7 bases between them. The CDR3 has 11 residues. Germline CDR1 is SGHVS and CDR2 is FNYEAQ. This CDR3 is CASSPPRELFF. DNA for the CDR3: TGTGCCAGCAGCCCCCCCCGGGAGCTGTTTTTT.

This chain links TRBV5-4 with TRBJ1-4; D gene unclear. Looked up from germline, CDR1 is SGHNT and CDR2 is YYREEE (reference sequence). This CDR3 spans 12 amino acids. V lost 4 bases, J lost 8 bases, and 9 bases lay in between. The CDR3 loop is CASSHSGEKLFF. The CDR3 DNA reads as TGTGCCAGCAGCCACAGTGGGGAAAAACTGTTTTTT.

This clone was counted a single time. Here the CDR3 DNA reads TGTGCCAGCAGCACCCGGGGCCAGAATGAGCAGTTCTTC. This translates into CASSTRGQNEQFF. The chain has TRBV7-9 and TRBJ2-1, with D possibly being TRBD1 or TRBD2 (5 bases each). Deletions cut 5 bases from V and 7 bases from J, with 12 bases between. CDR1 is SEHNR and CDR2 is FQNEAQ in the germline V gene (reference sequence). The CDR3 totals 13 residues. Full variable domain (outside the CDR3, taken from reference TRBV7-9 and TRBJ2-1): DTGVSQNPRHKITKRGQNVTFRCDPISEHNRLYWYRQTLGQGPEFLTYFQNEAQLEKSRLLSDRFSAERPKGSFSTLEIQRTEQGDSAMYLCASSTRGQNEQFFGPGTRLTVL.

The rearrangement uses TRBV19 and TRBJ1-6, with D tentatively TRBD1 (5 bases). With 0 bases removed from V and 8 bases from J, the gap between germline ends came to 11 bases. Germline lookup yields CDR1 LNHDA and CDR2 SQIVND (reference sequence). The CDR3 totals 15 residues. This CDR3 is CASSIDQQGYSPLHF. The DNA for the CDR3 is TGTGCCAGTAGTATAGATCAGCAGGGCTATTCACCCCTCCACTTT.

The gene calls are TRBV27 and TRBJ2-3; 8 nucleotides match TRBD2. The CDR3 consists of 15 residues. The junction had 2 bases not matched to a gene; V was cut back by 0 bases and J by 3 bases. The germline V gene has CDR1 MNHEY and CDR2 SMNVEV (reference sequence). DNA of the CDR3: TGTGCCAGCAGTTTATCGACGGGGGGGACAGATACGCAGTATTTT. This gives the protein CASSLSTGGTDTQYF.